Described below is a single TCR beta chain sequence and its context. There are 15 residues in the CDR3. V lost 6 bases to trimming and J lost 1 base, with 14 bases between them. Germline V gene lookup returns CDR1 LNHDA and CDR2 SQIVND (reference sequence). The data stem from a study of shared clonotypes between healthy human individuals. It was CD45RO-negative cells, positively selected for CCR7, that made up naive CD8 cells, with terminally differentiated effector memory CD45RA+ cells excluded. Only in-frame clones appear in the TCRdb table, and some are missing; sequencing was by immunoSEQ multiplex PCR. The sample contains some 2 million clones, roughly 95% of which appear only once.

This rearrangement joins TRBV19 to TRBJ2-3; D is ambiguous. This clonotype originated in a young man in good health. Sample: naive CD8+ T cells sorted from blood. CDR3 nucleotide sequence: TGTGCCAGTAGCCCCGGCCCTGGGGGCACAGATACGCAGTATTTT. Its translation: CASSPGPGGTDTQYF.